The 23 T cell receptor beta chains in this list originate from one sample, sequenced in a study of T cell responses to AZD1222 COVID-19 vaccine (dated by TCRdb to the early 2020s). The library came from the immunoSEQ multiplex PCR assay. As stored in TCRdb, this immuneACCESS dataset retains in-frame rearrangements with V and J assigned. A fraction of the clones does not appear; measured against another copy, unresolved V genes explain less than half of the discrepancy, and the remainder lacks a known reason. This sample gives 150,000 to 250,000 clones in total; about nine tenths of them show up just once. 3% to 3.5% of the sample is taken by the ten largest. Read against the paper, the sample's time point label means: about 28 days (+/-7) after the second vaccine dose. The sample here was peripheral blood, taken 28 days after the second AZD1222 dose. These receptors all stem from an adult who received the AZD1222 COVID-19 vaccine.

CDR3 sequence reads: CASSPQGARETQYF. The CDR3 nucleotides read TGTGCCAGCAGCCCACAGGGGGCGCGGGAGACCCAGTACTTC. V usage is TRBV5-5 and J usage is TRBJ2-5; 9 nucleotides line up with TRBD1. From germline, CDR1 is SGHKS and CDR2 YYEKEE (reference sequence). J was trimmed by 5 bases and V by 4 bases; bases with no gene match: 6. The CDR3 loop spans 14 amino acids.

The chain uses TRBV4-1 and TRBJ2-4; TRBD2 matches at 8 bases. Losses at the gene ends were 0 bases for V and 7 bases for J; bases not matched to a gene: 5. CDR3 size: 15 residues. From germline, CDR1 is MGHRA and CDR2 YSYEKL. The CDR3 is CASSQEERGRNIQYF. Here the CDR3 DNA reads TGCGCCAGCAGCCAAGAAGAGCGGGGGAGGAACATTCAGTACTTC.

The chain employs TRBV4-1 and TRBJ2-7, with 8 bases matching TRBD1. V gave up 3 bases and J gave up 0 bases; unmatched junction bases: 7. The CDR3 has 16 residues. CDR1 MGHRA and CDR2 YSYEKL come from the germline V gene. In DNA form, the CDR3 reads TGCGCCAGCAGCCATCCCGGGACAGGAAGCTCCTACGAGCAGTACTTC. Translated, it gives CASSHPGTGSSYEQYF.

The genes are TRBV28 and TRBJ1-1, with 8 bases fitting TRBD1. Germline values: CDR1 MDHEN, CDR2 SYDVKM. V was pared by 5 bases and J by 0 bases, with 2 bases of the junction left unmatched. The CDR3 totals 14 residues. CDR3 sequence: CASSEDRVNTEAFF. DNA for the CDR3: TGTGCCAGCAGTGAGGACAGGGTGAACACTGAAGCTTTCTTT. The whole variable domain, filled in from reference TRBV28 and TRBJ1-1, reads DVKVTQSSRYLVKRTGEKVFLECVQDMDHENMFWYRQDPGLGLRLIYFSYDVKMKEKGDIPEGYSVSREKKERFSLILESASTNQTSMYLCASSEDRVNTEAFFGQGTRLTVV.

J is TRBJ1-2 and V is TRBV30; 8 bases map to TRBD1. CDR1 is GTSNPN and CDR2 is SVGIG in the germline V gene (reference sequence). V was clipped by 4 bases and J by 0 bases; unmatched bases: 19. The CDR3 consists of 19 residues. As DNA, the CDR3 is TGTGCCTGGAATCCTACGCCCGGGACAGGCATAAGGTCTAACTATGGCTACACCTTC. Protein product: CAWNPTPGTGIRSNYGYTF.

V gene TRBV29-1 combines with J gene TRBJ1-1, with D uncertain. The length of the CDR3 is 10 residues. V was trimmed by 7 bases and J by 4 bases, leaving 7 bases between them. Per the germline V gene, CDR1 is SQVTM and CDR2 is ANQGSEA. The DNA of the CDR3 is TGCAGCGCCAAGGGCACTGAAGCTTTCTTT. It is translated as CSAKGTEAFF.

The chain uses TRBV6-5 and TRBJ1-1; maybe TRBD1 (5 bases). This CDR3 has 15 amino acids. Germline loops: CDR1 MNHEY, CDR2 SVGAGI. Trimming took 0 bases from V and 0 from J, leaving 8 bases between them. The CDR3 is CASSYSGQLNTEAFF. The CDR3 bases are TGTGCCAGCAGTTACTCGGGGCAGTTGAACACTGAAGCTTTCTTT.

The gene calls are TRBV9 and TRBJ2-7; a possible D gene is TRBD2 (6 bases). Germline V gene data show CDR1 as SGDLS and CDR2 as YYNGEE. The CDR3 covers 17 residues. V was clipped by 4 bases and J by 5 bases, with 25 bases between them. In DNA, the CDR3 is TGTGCCAGCAGCCCATCCCGGATTGGAGGGCCGTCGGACGAGCAGTACTTC. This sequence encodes CASSPSRIGGPSDEQYF.

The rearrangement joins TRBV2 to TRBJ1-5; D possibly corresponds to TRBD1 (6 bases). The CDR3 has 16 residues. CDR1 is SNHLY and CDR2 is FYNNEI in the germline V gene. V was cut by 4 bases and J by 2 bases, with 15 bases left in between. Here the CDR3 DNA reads TGTGCCAGCAGTGTCTACGGGGGGGCGGGCAATCAGCCCCAGCATTTT. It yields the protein CASSVYGGAGNQPQHF.

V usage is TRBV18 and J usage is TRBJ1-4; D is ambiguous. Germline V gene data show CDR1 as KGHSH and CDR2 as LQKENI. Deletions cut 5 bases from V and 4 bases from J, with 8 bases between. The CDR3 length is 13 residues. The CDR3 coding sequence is TGTGCCAGCTCATCAGCCTTTAATGAAAAACTGTTTTTT. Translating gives CASSSAFNEKLFF. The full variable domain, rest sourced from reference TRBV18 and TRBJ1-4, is NAGVMQNPRHLVRRRGQEARLRCSPMKGHSHVYWYRQLPEEGLKFMVYLQKENIIDESGMPKERFSAEFPKEGPSILRIQQVVRGDSAAYFCASSSAFNEKLFFGSGTQLSVL.

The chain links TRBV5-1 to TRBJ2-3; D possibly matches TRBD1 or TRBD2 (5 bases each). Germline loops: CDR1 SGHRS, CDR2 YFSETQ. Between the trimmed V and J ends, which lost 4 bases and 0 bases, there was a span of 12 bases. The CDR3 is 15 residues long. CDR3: CASSRRDGSTDTQYF. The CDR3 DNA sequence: TGCGCCAGCAGCAGAAGGGACGGAAGCACAGATACGCAGTATTTT.

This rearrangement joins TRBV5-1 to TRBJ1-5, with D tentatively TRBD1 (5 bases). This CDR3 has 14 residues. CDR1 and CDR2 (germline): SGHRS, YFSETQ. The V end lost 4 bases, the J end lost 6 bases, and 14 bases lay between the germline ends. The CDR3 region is CASSEGTAGQPQHF. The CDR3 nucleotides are TGCGCCAGCAGCGAAGGGACCGCGGGTCAGCCCCAGCATTTT. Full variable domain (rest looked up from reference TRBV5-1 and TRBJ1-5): KAGVTQTPRYLIKTRGQQVTLSCSPISGHRSVSWYQQTPGQGLQFLFEYFSETQRNKGNFPGRFSGRQFSNSRSEMNVSTLELGDSALYLCASSEGTAGQPQHFGDGTRLSIL.

The CDR3 loop is CATLLAGVGEQYF. In DNA form, the CDR3 reads TGTGCCACCTTACTAGCGGGAGTGGGTGAGCAGTACTTC. J is TRBJ2-7 and V is TRBV6-5; 11 positions match TRBD2. Per the germline V gene, CDR1 is MNHEY and CDR2 is SVGAGI. This CDR3 spans 13 amino acids. Trimming removed 10 bases from V and 7 bases from J; junction bases left unmatched: 9.

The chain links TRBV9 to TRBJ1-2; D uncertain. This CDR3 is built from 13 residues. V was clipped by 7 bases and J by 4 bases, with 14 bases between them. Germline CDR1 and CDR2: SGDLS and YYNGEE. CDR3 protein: CASFGTSGYGYTF. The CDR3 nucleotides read TGTGCCAGCTTTGGAACATCCGGCTATGGCTACACCTTC.

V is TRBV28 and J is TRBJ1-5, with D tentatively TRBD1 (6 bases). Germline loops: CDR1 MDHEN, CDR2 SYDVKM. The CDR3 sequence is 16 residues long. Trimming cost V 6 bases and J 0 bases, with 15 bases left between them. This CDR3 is CASSHWTEISNQPQHF. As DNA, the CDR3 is TGTGCCAGCAGCCACTGGACAGAAATTAGCAATCAGCCCCAGCATTTT.

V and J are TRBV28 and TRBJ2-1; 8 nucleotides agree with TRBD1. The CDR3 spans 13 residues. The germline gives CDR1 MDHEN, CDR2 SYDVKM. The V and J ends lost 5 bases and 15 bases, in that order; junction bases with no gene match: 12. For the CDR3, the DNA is TGTGCCAGCAGTCCCGGACAGGGTATCAAAACGTTCTTC. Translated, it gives CASSPGQGIKTFF.

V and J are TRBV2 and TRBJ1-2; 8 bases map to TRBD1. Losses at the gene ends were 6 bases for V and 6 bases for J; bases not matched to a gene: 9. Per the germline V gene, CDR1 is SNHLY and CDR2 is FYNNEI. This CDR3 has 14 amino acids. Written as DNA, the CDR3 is TGTGCCAGCAGCGAGCAGGGGGCAAGCCATGGCTACACCTTC. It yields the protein CASSEQGASHGYTF.

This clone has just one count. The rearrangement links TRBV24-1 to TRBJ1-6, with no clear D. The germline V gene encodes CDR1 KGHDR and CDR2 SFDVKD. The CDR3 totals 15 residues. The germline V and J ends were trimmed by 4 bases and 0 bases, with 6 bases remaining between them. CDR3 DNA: TGTGCCACCAGTGACGGGAGCTCCTATAATTCACCCCTCCACTTT. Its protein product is CATSDGSSYNSPLHF.

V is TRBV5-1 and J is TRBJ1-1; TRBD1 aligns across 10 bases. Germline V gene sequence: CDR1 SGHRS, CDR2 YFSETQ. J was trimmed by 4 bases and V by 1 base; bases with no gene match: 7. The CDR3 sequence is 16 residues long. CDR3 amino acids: CASSLPPGQGSTEAFF. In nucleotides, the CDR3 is TGCGCCAGCAGCTTGCCCCCGGGACAGGGGAGCACTGAAGCTTTCTTT.

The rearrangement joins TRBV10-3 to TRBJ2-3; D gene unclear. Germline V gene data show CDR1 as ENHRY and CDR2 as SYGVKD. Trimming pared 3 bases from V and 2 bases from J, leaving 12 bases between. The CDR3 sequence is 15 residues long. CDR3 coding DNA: TGTGCCATCAGTGACTCCCCGGCAGCCACAGATACGCAGTATTTT. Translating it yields CAISDSPAATDTQYF.

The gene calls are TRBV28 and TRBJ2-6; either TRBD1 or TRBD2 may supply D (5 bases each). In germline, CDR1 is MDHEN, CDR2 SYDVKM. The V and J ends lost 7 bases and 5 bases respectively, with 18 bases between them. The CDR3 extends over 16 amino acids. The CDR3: CASTTTPGPRANVLTF. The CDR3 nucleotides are TGTGCCAGCACCACTACTCCGGGACCAAGGGCCAACGTCCTGACTTTC.

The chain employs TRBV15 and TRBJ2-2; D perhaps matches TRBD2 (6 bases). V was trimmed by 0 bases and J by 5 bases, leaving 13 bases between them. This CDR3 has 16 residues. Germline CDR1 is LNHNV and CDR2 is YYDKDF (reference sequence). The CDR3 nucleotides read TGTGCCACCAGCAGAGATCTCGGGAGAGGTACCGGGGAGCTGTTTTTT. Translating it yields CATSRDLGRGTGELFF. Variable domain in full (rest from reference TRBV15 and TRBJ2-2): DAMVIQNPRYQVTQFGKPVTLSCSQTLNHNVMYWYQQKSSQAPKLLFHYYDKDFNNEADTPDNFQSRRPNTSFCFLDIRSPGLGDTAMYLCATSRDLGRGTGELFFGEGSRLTVL.

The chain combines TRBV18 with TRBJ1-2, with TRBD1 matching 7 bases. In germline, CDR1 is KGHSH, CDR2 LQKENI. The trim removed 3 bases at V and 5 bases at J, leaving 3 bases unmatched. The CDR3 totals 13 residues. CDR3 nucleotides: TGTGCCAGCTCACCGACAGGGCCTTATGGCTACACCTTC. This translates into CASSPTGPYGYTF. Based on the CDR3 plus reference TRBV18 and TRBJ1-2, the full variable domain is NAGVMQNPRHLVRRRGQEARLRCSPMKGHSHVYWYRQLPEEGLKFMVYLQKENIIDESGMPKERFSAEFPKEGPSILRIQQVVRGDSAAYFCASSPTGPYGYTFGSGTRLTVV.